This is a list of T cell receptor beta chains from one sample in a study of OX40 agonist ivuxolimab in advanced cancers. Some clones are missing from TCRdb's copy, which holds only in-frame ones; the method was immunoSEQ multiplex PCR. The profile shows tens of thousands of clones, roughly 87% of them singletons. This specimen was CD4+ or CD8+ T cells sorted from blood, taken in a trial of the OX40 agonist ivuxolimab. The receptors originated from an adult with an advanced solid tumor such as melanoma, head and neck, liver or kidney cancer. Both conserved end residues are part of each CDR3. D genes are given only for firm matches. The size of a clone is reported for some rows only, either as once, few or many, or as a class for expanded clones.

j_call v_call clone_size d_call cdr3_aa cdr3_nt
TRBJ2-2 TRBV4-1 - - CASSQPWADTGELFF TGCGCCAGCAGCCAACCGTGGGCCGACACCGGGGAGCTGTTTTTT
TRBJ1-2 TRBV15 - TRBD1 CATSPAPDRTGSGYGYTF TGTGCCACCAGCCCAGCCCCGGATAGGACAGGCAGCGGCTATGGCTACACCTTC
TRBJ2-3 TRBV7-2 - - CASSLQGTYTDTQYF TGTGCCAGCAGCTTACAGGGGACTTACACAGATACGCAGTATTTT
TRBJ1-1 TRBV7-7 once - CASSLWVNTEAFF TGTGCCAGCAGCTTATGGGTGAACACTGAAGCTTTCTTT
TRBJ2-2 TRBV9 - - CASSVRVLAGELFF TGTGCCAGCAGCGTTCGAGTTTTGGCCGGGGAGCTGTTTTTT
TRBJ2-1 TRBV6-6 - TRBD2 CASSYSTSGHNEQFF TGTGCCAGCAGTTACTCGACTAGCGGACACAATGAGCAGTTCTTC
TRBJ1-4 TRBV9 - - CASSSTGSNEKLFF TGTGCCAGCAGCTCCACAGGGTCTAATGAAAAACTGTTTTTT
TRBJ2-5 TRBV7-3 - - CASSPRSGSQETQYF TGTGCCAGCAGTCCACGCTCCGGGAGTCAAGAGACCCAGTACTTC
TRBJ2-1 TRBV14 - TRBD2 CASSQGSSGSYNEQFF TGTGCCAGCAGCCAAGGTAGTAGCGGGAGTTACAATGAGCAGTTCTTC
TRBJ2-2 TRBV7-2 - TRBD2 CASSLTSGGTRTGELFF TGTGCCAGCAGCCTCACTAGCGGGGGGACCCGCACCGGGGAGCTGTTTTTT
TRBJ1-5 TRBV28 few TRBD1 CASSPTGRRNQPQHF TGTGCCAGCAGCCCGACAGGGAGGCGAAATCAGCCCCAGCATTTT
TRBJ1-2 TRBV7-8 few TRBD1 CASSQARGWTGAGYTF TGTGCCAGCAGCCAGGCCCGGGGCTGGACAGGGGCTGGCTACACCTTC
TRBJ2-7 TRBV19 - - CASSIDRSAYEQYF TGTGCCAGTAGTATTGACAGGAGCGCCTACGAGCAGTACTTC
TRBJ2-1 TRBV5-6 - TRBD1 CASSPPGQFYNEQFF TGTGCCAGCAGCCCTCCGGGACAGTTCTACAATGAGCAGTTCTTC
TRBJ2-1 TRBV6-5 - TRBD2 CASSPLAGGPHEQFF TGTGCCAGCAGCCCACTAGCGGGGGGGCCACATGAGCAGTTCTTC
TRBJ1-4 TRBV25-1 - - CASSEVGATNEKLFF TGTGCCAGCAGTGAGGTGGGGGCAACTAATGAAAAACTGTTTTTT